The 24 T cell receptor beta chains in this list originate from one sample, sequenced in a study of preoperative IRX-2 immunotherapy in early breast cancer (dated 2019 in TCRdb). The treatment or condition label, as the study defines it: preoperative locoregional IRX-2 cytokine immunotherapy. Library generation was performed with the immunoSEQ multiplex PCR assay. Sourced from immuneACCESS, this table was stored by TCRdb with only in-frame sequences that have V and J called. A share of the clones is absent; for the studies checked, an unresolved V gene accounts for under half, and the remainder has no known explanation. Across this sample there are 10,000 to 15,000 clones, with approximately 90% seen only once. Together, the top ten hold approximately 30% of the sample. Sample acquisition took place from a patient treated with IRX-2 immunotherapy. The receptors derive from a human donor with breast cancer.

The chain is built from TRBV11-2 and TRBJ1-1; D is uncertain. Germline V gene lookup returns CDR1 SGHAT and CDR2 FQNNGV. This CDR3 has 14 residues. V shed 2 bases and J shed 1 base, with 8 bases lying between them. CDR3: CASSLQWGNTEAFF. The DNA of the CDR3 is TGTGCCAGCAGCTTACAGTGGGGGAACACTGAAGCTTTCTTT. Together with reference TRBV11-2 and TRBJ1-1, the CDR3 gives the full variable domain: EAGVAQSPRYKIIEKRQSVAFWCNPISGHATLYWYQQILGQGPKLLIQFQNNGVVDDSQLPKDRFSAERLKGVDSTLKIQPAKLEDSAVYLCASSLQWGNTEAFFGQGTRLTVV.

The genes are TRBV5-5 and TRBJ2-5, with no clear D. CDR3 length: 14 residues. Germline-derived CDR1 and CDR2 are SGHKS and YYEKEE (reference sequence). The V and J ends lost 1 base and 2 bases respectively, with 9 bases between them. The CDR3 DNA is TGTGCCAGCAGCTTGCGTAGCTTTCAAGAGACCCAGTACTTC. Encoded protein: CASSLRSFQETQYF. Filled out from reference TRBV5-5 and TRBJ2-5, the complete variable domain reads DAGVTQSPTHLIKTRGQQVTLRCSPISGHKSVSWYQQVLGQGPQFIFQYYEKEERGRGNFPDRFSARQFPNYSSELNVNALLLGDSALYLCASSLRSFQETQYFGPGTRLLVL.

The chain employs TRBV6-5 and TRBJ1-2, with 9 bases lining up with TRBD1. Germline V gene sequence: CDR1 MNHEY, CDR2 SVGAGI. V lost 6 bases and J lost 2; bases outside the gene matches: 7. The CDR3 length is 15 residues. The CDR3, as DNA: TGTGCCAGCAGATCAGCAGGGACAGGGAACTATGGCTACACCTTC. This sequence encodes CASRSAGTGNYGYTF.

The genes are TRBV7-2 and TRBJ2-2; 12 bases line up with TRBD2. Trimming at V came to 3 bases and at J to 6 bases, leaving 8 bases not matched to a gene. The CDR3 runs 17 residues. The V gene's germline CDR1 is SGHTA and CDR2 FQGNSA. As DNA, the CDR3 is TGTGCCAGCAGCTTCAAAGGACTAGCGGGATTCTCCGGGGAGCTGTTTTTT. As protein: CASSFKGLAGFSGELFF.

The CDR3, as DNA: TGTGCCATCAGTGAGTCGCGCGGCAATAACTATGGCTACACCTTC. Protein: CAISESRGNNYGYTF. V is TRBV10-3 and J is TRBJ1-2; D unclear. The germline V gene has CDR1 ENHRY and CDR2 SYGVKD. CDR3 size: 15 residues. V lost 0 bases and J 1 base, leaving 9 bases between the germline ends.

In this sample, this clone turned up once. CDR3 sequence (DNA): TGTGCCAGCTCACCTTCGGGGACTGTACTTGAAGCTTTCTTT. Encoded protein: CASSPSGTVLEAFF. The chain recombines TRBV18 with TRBJ1-1; a weak D match, TRBD1 (5 bases). The CDR3 is 14 amino acids. Germline CDR1 reads KGHSH; CDR2 reads LQKENI. Trimming shortened V by 3 bases and J by 7 bases, and 15 bases separated the two germline ends.

With respect to this clone: It is unclear where the CDR3 begins or ends on the DNA, so no DNA is shown, and the CDR3 is as TCRdb lists it. CDR3 residues: CASSWGRGNQPQHF. This rearrangement joins TRBV21-1 to TRBJ1-5. TRBV21-1 is shown as a pseudogene. Counting both end residues, the CDR3 totals 14 amino acids.

This CDR3 is CASSLDSGNTIYF. Here the CDR3 DNA reads TGTGCCAGCAGCTTAGATTCAGGAAACACCATATATTTT. The chain employs TRBV11-2 and TRBJ1-3, with D unresolved. CDR1 and CDR2 from the germline V gene are SGHAT and FQNNGV. V was trimmed by 0 bases and J by 4 bases, leaving 4 bases between them. CDR3 size: 13 residues. The whole variable domain, filled in from reference TRBV11-2 and TRBJ1-3, reads EAGVAQSPRYKIIEKRQSVAFWCNPISGHATLYWYQQILGQGPKLLIQFQNNGVVDDSQLPKDRFSAERLKGVDSTLKIQPAKLEDSAVYLCASSLDSGNTIYFGEGSWLTVV.

This clone was recorded once. This chain uses TRBV18 with TRBJ1-5; D uncertain. Per germline, CDR1 KGHSH and CDR2 LQKENI. The CDR3 sequence is 18 residues long. V was clipped by 3 bases and J by 0 bases, with 18 bases between them. The CDR3 here is CASSPRSVAVYSNQPQHF. As DNA, the CDR3 is TGTGCCAGCTCACCTCGATCGGTGGCAGTATATAGCAATCAGCCCCAGCATTTT.

This clone appeared once. This rearrangement joins TRBV28 to TRBJ1-1, with 7 bases that match TRBD1. The CDR3 totals 15 residues. CDR1 is MDHEN and CDR2 is SYDVKM in the germline V gene. J was trimmed by 1 base and V by 5 bases; bases with no gene match: 7. For the CDR3, the DNA is TGTGCCAGCAGTCCCTTTGGGACAGCGAACACTGAAGCTTTCTTT. It encodes CASSPFGTANTEAFF.

This clone was counted a few times. The chain has TRBV7-3 and TRBJ1-6; perhaps TRBD1 as D (5 bases). The CDR3 is 14 residues long. CDR1 is SGHTA and CDR2 is FQGTGA in the germline V gene. Trimming shortened V by 1 base and J by 9 bases, and 10 bases separated the two germline ends. CDR3 DNA: TGTGCCAGCAGCTTAAACCCGAGGGGTTCACCCCTCCACTTT. It specifies CASSLNPRGSPLHF.

The gene calls are TRBV28 and TRBJ1-6; TRBD1 aligns across 10 bases. Germline V gene sequence: CDR1 MDHEN, CDR2 SYDVKM. This CDR3 has 15 amino acids. V dropped 3 bases and J dropped 10; count of bases not matched to a gene: 6. The CDR3 is CASSFSGTGVSPLHF. In DNA form, the CDR3 reads TGTGCCAGCAGTTTTTCCGGGACAGGGGTGTCACCCCTCCACTTT.

This clone appeared a single time. The J gene is TRBJ2-1, the V gene TRBV14; D is undetermined. There are 16 residues in the CDR3. Trimming removed 1 base from V and 6 bases from J, with 16 bases in between. CDR1 SGHDN and CDR2 FVKESK come from the germline V gene. The CDR3 DNA sequence: TGTGCCAGCAGCCAAGCCGGCCTCCCATGGGGCAATGAGCAGTTCTTC. Translating gives CASSQAGLPWGNEQFF. Filled out from reference TRBV14 and TRBJ2-1, the complete variable domain reads EAGVTQFPSHSVIEKGQTVTLRCDPISGHDNLYWYRRVMGKEIKFLLHFVKESKQDESGMPNNRFLAERTGGTYSTLKVQPAELEDSGVYFCASSQAGLPWGNEQFFGPGTRLTVL.

The V and J genes are TRBV18 and TRBJ2-5; D might be TRBD1 or TRBD2, each matching 5 bases. The length of the CDR3 is 15 residues. Germline loops: CDR1 KGHSH, CDR2 LQKENI. V was trimmed by 0 bases and J by 5 bases, leaving 13 bases between them. The CDR3 sequence is CASSPPMAGDETQYF. In DNA form, the CDR3 reads TGTGCCAGCTCACCACCGATGGCCGGGGACGAGACCCAGTACTTC.

V is TRBV5-4 and J is TRBJ2-1, with 8 nucleotides matching TRBD2. There are 15 residues in the CDR3. Losses at the gene ends were 0 bases for V and 9 bases for J; bases not matched to a gene: 8. Germline V lookup: CDR1 SGHNT, CDR2 YYREEE (reference sequence). The CDR3 loop reads CASSLGAGESVEQFF. The CDR3 DNA sequence: TGTGCCAGCAGCTTGGGAGCGGGGGAATCAGTTGAGCAGTTCTTC.

Notes on this clone: Because the CDR3's place on the DNA is in doubt, the DNA is left out and the CDR3 is given as listed by TCRdb. J is TRBJ2-6 and V is TRBV12-1; TRBD1, the D gene given by the table, was not confirmed from the DNA. TRBV12-1 is described as a pseudogene. The CDR3 numbers 18 amino acids, ends counted. Here the CDR3 reads CASSACWGQGSGANVLTF.

The genes are TRBV5-1 and TRBJ2-7; D unclear. CDR1 is SGHRS and CDR2 is YFSETQ in the germline V gene. V shed 4 bases and J shed 3 bases, with 8 bases lying between them. This CDR3 region has 12 residues. CDR3 protein: CASSHDGYEQYF. The DNA for the CDR3 is TGCGCCAGCAGCCACGACGGCTACGAGCAGTACTTC. Supplemented by reference TRBV5-1 and TRBJ2-7, the full variable domain reads KAGVTQTPRYLIKTRGQQVTLSCSPISGHRSVSWYQQTPGQGLQFLFEYFSETQRNKGNFPGRFSGRQFSNSRSEMNVSTLELGDSALYLCASSHDGYEQYFGPGTRLTVT.

The chain is built from TRBV11-3 and TRBJ1-2; 7 positions agree with TRBD1. J gave up 6 bases and V 7 bases, and 11 bases lay outside the gene matches. The CDR3 is 14 residues long. Germline V gene lookup returns CDR1 SGHNT and CDR2 YENEEA. This CDR3 reads CASTPAGGRDGYTF. CDR3 nucleotide sequence: TGTGCCAGCACCCCTGCAGGGGGGCGCGATGGCTACACCTTC. The full variable domain, with the rest looked up from reference TRBV11-3 and TRBJ1-2, is EAGVVQSPRYKIIEKKQPVAFWCNPISGHNTLYWYLQNLGQGPELLIRYENEEAVDDSQLPKDRFSAERLKGVDSTLKIQPAELGDSAVYLCASTPAGGRDGYTFGSGTRLTVV.

Sample share makes this clone medium-sized. The J gene is TRBJ2-7, the V gene TRBV27; no definite D call. CDR3 length: 15 amino acids. Germline V lookup: CDR1 MNHEY, CDR2 SMNVEV (reference sequence). The V end was cut by 5 bases, the J end by 4 bases, with 18 bases between. DNA for the CDR3: TGTGCCAGCAGTGCCTCTTCCCATCCCGGGTACGAGCAGTACTTC. It specifies CASSASSHPGYEQYF.

The DNA for the CDR3 is TGCGCCAGCAGAGGTATTATGGGGGCGGAAAATTCACCCCTCCACTTT. Translating it yields CASRGIMGAENSPLHF. V usage is TRBV5-1 and J usage is TRBJ1-6, with D perhaps matching TRBD1 (6 bases). Germline CDR1 reads SGHRS; CDR2 reads YFSETQ. This CDR3 has 16 amino acids. Trimming shortened V by 5 bases and J by 7 bases, and 19 bases separated the two germline ends.

The chain couples TRBV7-9 to TRBJ2-3; possible D gene TRBD2, 6 bases. The germline gives CDR1 SEHNR, CDR2 FQNEAQ (reference sequence). The CDR3 loop spans 15 amino acids. The V gene lost 1 base and the J gene lost 4 bases, with 12 bases spanning the gap. CDR3 loop: CASSLGAGTSDTQYF. CDR3 DNA sequence: TGTGCCAGCAGCTTAGGGGCGGGGACCTCAGATACGCAGTATTTT.

This chain connects TRBV4-1 to TRBJ1-6; unclear D gene. This CDR3 contains 15 residues. CDR1 MGHRA and CDR2 YSYEKL come from the germline V gene. V lost 6 bases and J 0 bases, leaving 9 bases between the germline ends. CDR3 region: CASRVGSSYNSPLHF. CDR3 coding DNA: TGCGCCAGCAGGGTAGGGAGCTCCTATAATTCACCCCTCCACTTT.

This chain links TRBV12-5 with TRBJ2-5; 12 bases fit TRBD2. V shed 6 bases, J shed 1 base, and the junction held 6 bases outside the gene matches. Germline loops: CDR1 LGHNT, CDR2 FRNRAP. The CDR3 sequence is 16 residues long. The CDR3 protein is CASGLTSGGLQETQYF. The DNA for the CDR3 is TGTGCTAGTGGGTTGACTAGCGGGGGCCTCCAAGAGACCCAGTACTTC.

CDR3 in amino acids: CASSQRDGVGRGKLFF. CDR3 in DNA: TGCGCCAGCAGCCAGAGGGACGGGGTGGGACGAGGAAAACTGTTTTTT. This chain uses TRBV4-1 with TRBJ1-4; perhaps TRBD1 as D (5 bases). V gave up 3 bases and J gave up 10 bases, with 21 bases separating them. CDR3 length: 16 residues. CDR1 MGHRA and CDR2 YSYEKL come from the germline V gene.